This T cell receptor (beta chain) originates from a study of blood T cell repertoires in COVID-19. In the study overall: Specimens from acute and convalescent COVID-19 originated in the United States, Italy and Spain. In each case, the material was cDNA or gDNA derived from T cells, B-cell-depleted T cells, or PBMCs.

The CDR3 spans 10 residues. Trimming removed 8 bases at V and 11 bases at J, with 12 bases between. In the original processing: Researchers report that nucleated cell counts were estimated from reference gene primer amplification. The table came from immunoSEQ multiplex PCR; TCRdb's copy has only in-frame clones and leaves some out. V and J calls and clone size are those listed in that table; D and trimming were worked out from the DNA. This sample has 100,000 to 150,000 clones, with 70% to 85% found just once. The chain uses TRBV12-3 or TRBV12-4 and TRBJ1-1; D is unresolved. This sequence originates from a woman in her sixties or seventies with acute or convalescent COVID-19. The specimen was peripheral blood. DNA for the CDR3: TGTGCCAGCTCCCTGAGTGCGGCTTTCTTT. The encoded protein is CASSLSAAFF.